This TCR beta chain was sequenced in a study of T cells in Graves' hyperthyroidism and ophthalmopathy. Findings and limits, study-wide: Researchers report that a 13 V-J model separated ophthalmopathy from stable hyperthyroidism. Among thyroid clonotypes expanded above 0.001, most also appeared in blood.

In this sample, this clonotype turned up many times. Its target is not known. The CDR3 runs 15 residues. Per germline, CDR1 SGHAT and CDR2 FQNNGV. V gave up 5 bases and J gave up 0 bases, with 13 bases separating them. Diagnosing involved the use of clinical symptoms, serum thyroxine and TRAb, thyroid ultrasound and orbital computed tomography. The investigators amplified TCR beta CDR3 regions from RNA transcripts. The HTBI set primed first-round TCR CDR3 RT-PCR. TCRdb re-called the multiplex PCR reads through MiXCR, storing one row per CDR3 protein. The data show fewer than 350,000 distinct CDR3 sequences, roughly an eighth seen once.

The chain has TRBV11-2 and TRBJ2-5; D may be TRBD1 or TRBD2 (5 bases each). This receptor was obtained from a woman between 40 and 55 years old with Graves' hyperthyroidism. Sequencing used blood. This CDR3 reads CASSLGGTDQETQYF. The CDR3 DNA sequence: TGTGCCAGCAGCCTAGGTGGGACGGACCAAGAGACCCAGTACTTC. Based on the CDR3 plus reference TRBV11-2 and TRBJ2-5, the full variable domain is EAGVAQSPRYKIIEKRQSVAFWCNPISGHATLYWYQQILGQGPKLLIQFQNNGVVDDSQLPKDRFSAERLKGVDSTLKIQPAKLEDSAVYLCASSLGGTDQETQYFGPGTRLLVL.